These 26 T cell receptor beta chains originate from one sample sequenced in a study of shared clonotypes between healthy human individuals. Using immunoSEQ multiplex PCR, the repertoire was profiled, and TCRdb retains in-frame clones only, with some absent. The sample yields some 2 million clones, 90% to 95% seen once. Material for sequencing was naive CD4+ T cells sorted from blood. Subset described: CD45RA+ positively selected. The receptors were sampled from a young man in good health.

The chain has TRBV5-4 and TRBJ2-2; TRBD1 aligns across 12 bases. The V gene end was trimmed by 4 bases and the J gene end by 5 bases; junction bases not matched to a gene: 12. The CDR3 sequence is 18 residues long. Germline values: CDR1 SGHNT, CDR2 YYREEE (reference sequence). This CDR3 is CASSPSYRDRGQTGELFF. The CDR3 region has the DNA TGTGCCAGCAGCCCATCATACCGGGACAGGGGGCAAACCGGGGAGCTGTTTTTT.

V usage is TRBV5-4 and J usage is TRBJ2-7; possibly TRBD1 for D (6 bases). This CDR3 comprises 13 residues. Between the trimmed V and J ends, which lost 2 bases and 0 bases, there was a span of 6 bases. CDR1 is SGHNT, CDR2 YYREEE, per germline (reference sequence). This chain's CDR3 is CASSFRGSYEQYF. CDR3 in DNA: TGTGCCAGCAGCTTCAGGGGCTCCTACGAGCAGTACTTC.

The chain has TRBV19 and TRBJ2-5; perhaps TRBD2 as D (5 bases). CDR1 and CDR2 (germline): LNHDA, SQIVND (reference sequence). The ends were cut back, 10 bases at V and 1 base at J, with 19 bases in the middle. The CDR3 spans 15 residues. This chain's CDR3 is CATKLVTVGQETQYF. The CDR3 DNA follows: TGTGCCACAAAACTAGTAACGGTTGGCCAAGAGACCCAGTACTTC. Drawing the rest from reference TRBV19 and TRBJ2-5, the complete variable domain is DGGITQSPKYLFRKEGQNVTLSCEQNLNHDAMYWYRQDPGQGLRLIYYSQIVNDFQKGDIAEGYSVSREKKESFPLTVTSAQKNPTAFYLCATKLVTVGQETQYFGPGTRLLVL.

A word on this clone: In the same sample, other DNA sequences code for this CDR3. The V gene is TRBV9, the J gene TRBJ1-2; D unclear. Germline CDR1 and CDR2: SGDLS and YYNGEE. This CDR3 comprises 14 residues. Trimming took off 0 bases at V and 2 bases at J, with 8 bases between the two ends. The CDR3 protein is CASSVGSANYGYTF. In DNA form, the CDR3 reads TGTGCCAGCAGCGTAGGATCGGCGAACTATGGCTACACCTTC.

The J gene is TRBJ1-5, the V gene TRBV6-5; D is uncertain. The CDR3 has 14 residues. The germline gives CDR1 MNHEY, CDR2 SVGAGI. V was cut by 5 bases and J by 0 bases, with 8 bases left in between. CDR3 DNA sequence: TGTGCCAGCAGTAGGGCTGATAGCAATCAGCCCCAGCATTTT. Translated, it gives CASSRADSNQPQHF.

The V call is TRBV12-2, the J call TRBJ2-5. TRBV12-2 is an annotated pseudogene. This CDR3 has 16 amino acids. The CDR3 sequence is CASRLGKGRSQETQYF. The CDR3 coding sequence is TGTGCAAGTCGCTTAGGCAAAGGGCGGAGCCAAGAGACCCAGTACTTC.

The chain recombines TRBV9 with TRBJ1-4, with TRBD1 matching over 8 bases. The V segment lost 3 bases and the J segment 3 bases; nucleotides outside the gene matches: 4. Germline V lookup: CDR1 SGDLS, CDR2 YYNGEE. The CDR3 runs 15 residues. CDR3 in DNA: TGTGCCAGCAGCGCCAGGGGGCGGTCTAATGAAAAACTGTTTTTT. This encodes CASSARGRSNEKLFF.

The CDR3 DNA reads TGTGCCAGCTCACCACCGAATTCCCAGGGGACCTACGAGCAGTACTTC. Its protein is CASSPPNSQGTYEQYF. The chain recombines TRBV18 with TRBJ2-7; D might be TRBD1 (6 bases). Trimming shortened V by 0 bases and J by 2 bases, and 14 bases separated the two germline ends. Germline V gives CDR1 KGHSH, CDR2 LQKENI. The length of the CDR3 is 16 residues.

In the case of this clone: Because the CDR3 is missing its conserved closing phenylalanine or tryptophan, this is likely a read error. The rearrangement joins TRBV10-3 to TRBJ2-7; tentative D call: TRBD2 (5 bases). Trimming took off 4 bases at V and 2 bases at J, with 9 bases between the two ends. The CDR3 runs 13 residues. CDR1 and CDR2 (germline): ENHRY, SYGVKD. This CDR3 reads CAISALATYEQYL. The DNA for the CDR3 is TGTGCCATCAGTGCTCTAGCAACCTACGAGCAGTACCTC.

The rearrangement links TRBV28 to TRBJ2-7; 9 nucleotides align to TRBD1. The CDR3 contains 20 residues. CDR1 MDHEN and CDR2 SYDVKM come from the germline V gene. V lost 3 bases to trimming and J lost 0 bases; unmatched junction nucleotides: 18. The CDR3 DNA reads as TGTGCCAGCAGTTTCCCCATGCTAATCTCGACAGGGGGGAGCTCCTACGAGCAGTACTTC. Translating it yields CASSFPMLISTGGSSYEQYF.

The chain couples TRBV28 to TRBJ2-7; 7 nucleotides align to TRBD1. The CDR3 contains 14 residues. The V gene end was trimmed by 7 bases and the J gene end by 0 bases; junction bases not matched to a gene: 6. CDR1 and CDR2 (germline): MDHEN, SYDVKM. The CDR3 is CASMGTDYSYEQYF. The CDR3 DNA follows: TGTGCCAGCATGGGGACAGACTACTCCTACGAGCAGTACTTC.

The chain links TRBV19 to TRBJ2-3; possibly TRBD1 or TRBD2 for D (5 bases each). Germline V lookup: CDR1 LNHDA, CDR2 SQIVND (reference sequence). V gave up 5 bases and J gave up 7 bases, with 13 bases separating them. The CDR3 contains 13 residues. The CDR3: CASSDRGPNTQYF. The CDR3 nucleotides read TGTGCCAGTAGTGACCGGGGCCCCAATACGCAGTATTTT.

V gene TRBV30 combines with J gene TRBJ1-6, with D unclear. The CDR3 has 17 residues. The germline V gene has CDR1 GTSNPN and CDR2 SVGIG (reference sequence). V lost 3 bases, J lost 4 bases, and 19 bases lay in between. CDR3 DNA sequence: TGTGCCTGGAGATTCTCAGCGGTTTCTCCTTATAATTCACCCCTCCACTTT. Residues: CAWRFSAVSPYNSPLHF.

The chain combines TRBV2 with TRBJ2-1; 8 bases align to TRBD1. The V and J ends lost 5 bases and 8 bases, in that order; junction bases with no gene match: 11. The CDR3 is 15 residues long. Germline V gene lookup returns CDR1 SNHLY and CDR2 FYNNEI. For the CDR3, the DNA is TGTGCCAGCAGTACCGGACAGGGTCCGTCCCATGAGCAGTTCTTC. The encoded protein is CASSTGQGPSHEQFF.

The chain links TRBV6-5 to TRBJ2-1; no clear D gene. V dropped 0 bases and J dropped 10 bases, with 10 bases sitting between them. This CDR3 has 13 amino acids. CDR1 and CDR2 (germline): MNHEY, SVGAGI. CDR3 nucleotide sequence: TGTGCCAGCAGTTACTCGAGGCCCTCGGAGCAGTTCTTC. Residues: CASSYSRPSEQFF.

The chain recombines TRBV6-1 with TRBJ1-4; D is unclear. This CDR3 region has 12 residues. Trimming left V 6 bases short and J 3 bases short, with 5 bases between. Germline V gives CDR1 MNHNS, CDR2 SASEGT. The CDR3 DNA reads TGTGCCAGCAGGACACCTAATGAAAAACTGTTTTTT. Amino acids: CASRTPNEKLFF.

The V and J genes are TRBV4-2 and TRBJ2-7; D unclear. The CDR3 extends over 13 amino acids. V was trimmed by 1 base and J by 6 bases, leaving 10 bases between them. Germline CDR1 LGHNA, CDR2 YNFKEQ. The CDR3 DNA sequence: TGTGCCAGCAGCCAAGTGAGCAGGTCCGAGCAGTACTTC. Its translation is CASSQVSRSEQYF.

The gene calls are TRBV2 and TRBJ2-7, with D perhaps TRBD1 (5 bases). The CDR3 is made up of 14 amino acids. The V end was cut by 8 bases, the J end by 1 base, with 15 bases between. From germline, CDR1 is SNHLY and CDR2 FYNNEI. The chain's CDR3 is CASANYRPSYEQYF. The DNA of the CDR3 is TGTGCCAGCGCCAACTACAGGCCATCCTACGAGCAGTACTTC.

This rearrangement joins TRBV6-1 to TRBJ2-7; 13 bases align to TRBD2. The V gene's germline CDR1 is MNHNS and CDR2 SASEGT. The CDR3 totals 16 residues. Trimming at V came to 4 bases and at J to 3 bases, leaving 6 bases not matched to a gene. Here the CDR3 DNA reads TGTGCCAGCAGTGCCCGGACTAGCGGGGGCGTCTACGAGCAGTACTTC. This translates into CASSARTSGGVYEQYF.

A single count supports this clone. The CDR3 sequence: CASIKQGGGTDTQYF. CDR3 sequence (DNA): TGCGCCAGCATAAAACAGGGAGGGGGCACAGATACGCAGTATTTT. V and J are TRBV10-2 and TRBJ2-3; D possibly corresponds to TRBD2 (7 bases). This CDR3 spans 15 amino acids. V lost 7 bases and J 1 base, leaving 15 bases between the germline ends. Germline V gene sequence: CDR1 WSHSY, CDR2 SAAADI.

This chain connects TRBV30 to TRBJ2-2; 9 bases agree with TRBD2. The length of the CDR3 is 14 residues. Germline V CDR1 and CDR2: GTSNPN, SVGIG (reference sequence). The junction had 4 bases not matched to a gene; V was cut back by 7 bases and J by 1 base. CDR3 DNA: TGTGCCTTTACTAGCGGGCTGAACACCGGGGAGCTGTTTTTT. Translated, it gives CAFTSGLNTGELFF.

The V gene is TRBV16, the J gene TRBJ1-2; possible D gene TRBD1, 6 bases. Trimming left V 4 bases short and J 2 bases short, with 14 bases between. There are 15 residues in the CDR3. The germline V gene has CDR1 KGHSY and CDR2 FQNENV. CDR3 amino acids: CASSLETGSNYGYTF. Here the CDR3 DNA reads TGTGCCAGCAGCCTAGAGACAGGTTCGAACTATGGCTACACCTTC.

With regard to this clone: Other nucleotide sequences in the sample specify the same CDR3. The rearrangement uses TRBV6-5 and TRBJ2-7; tentative D call: TRBD1 (5 bases). This CDR3 has 12 residues. Per germline, CDR1 MNHEY and CDR2 SVGAGI. V gave up 6 bases and J gave up 4 bases, with 10 bases separating them. The CDR3 DNA reads TGTGCCAGCAGCACGACAGCTTACGAGCAGTACTTC. It yields the protein CASSTTAYEQYF.

The chain uses TRBV7-9 and TRBJ1-2; 9 bases line up with TRBD1. Looked up from germline, CDR1 is SEHNR and CDR2 is FQNEAQ (reference sequence). The CDR3 runs to 16 residues. V lost 5 bases, J lost 3 bases, and 10 bases stayed unmatched. The CDR3 DNA follows: TGTGCCAGCAGCCTCGGGACAGGGCAGGGAGACTATGGCTACACCTTC. It is translated as CASSLGTGQGDYGYTF.

The rearrangement links TRBV4-1 to TRBJ1-6; 8 positions match TRBD1. Per germline, CDR1 MGHRA and CDR2 YSYEKL. The V and J ends lost 1 base and 8 bases, in that order; junction bases with no gene match: 10. The CDR3 runs to 17 residues. CDR3 residues: CASSQALVGTGYSPLHF. In DNA, the CDR3 is TGCGCCAGCAGCCAAGCCCTAGTCGGGACAGGTTATTCACCCCTCCACTTT.

V is TRBV2 and J is TRBJ2-1; 8 nucleotides match TRBD2. V was pared by 5 bases and J by 0 bases, with 6 bases of the junction left unmatched. This CDR3 comprises 16 residues. Germline CDR1 and CDR2: SNHLY and FYNNEI. The CDR3 loop reads CASSKRAGGSYNEQFF. The CDR3 nucleotides read TGTGCCAGCAGTAAAAGGGCGGGAGGCTCCTACAATGAGCAGTTCTTC.